Below, 10 T cell receptor beta chains from the same sample are listed, as sequenced in a study of shared clonotypes between healthy human individuals. Repertoires were generated with immunoSEQ multiplex PCR, while TCRdb's copy carries only in-frame clones and drops some. This sample has a few million clones, with approximately 93% found just once. Material: naive CD4+ T cells from PBMCs. Subset here: CD45RA+ positively selected. Receptors were obtained from a man aged 18 to 29 in good health. Some clones in this sample may be carry-over from other donors' samples.

The chain carries TRBV11-2 and TRBJ1-5; TRBD1 matches at 7 bases. Germline V lookup: CDR1 SGHAT, CDR2 FQNNGV. Trimming at V came to 5 bases and at J to 2 bases, leaving 6 bases not matched to a gene. This CDR3 has 15 amino acids. The CDR3 DNA is TGTGCCAGCAGCCAACAGGGGATGGGCAATCAGCCCCAGCATTTT. Translating it yields CASSQQGMGNQPQHF.

Only one count was recorded for this clone. V is TRBV28 and J is TRBJ1-1; 7 bases are a match to TRBD1. This CDR3 comprises 18 residues. V was pared by 2 bases and J by 1 base, with 13 bases of the junction left unmatched. Germline V lookup: CDR1 MDHEN, CDR2 SYDVKM. The DNA of the CDR3 is TGTGCCAGCAGTTTACCGTCCGACAGGGAGGAGAGGAACACTGAAGCTTTCTTT. This encodes CASSLPSDREERNTEAFF. Supplemented by reference TRBV28 and TRBJ1-1, the full variable domain reads DVKVTQSSRYLVKRTGEKVFLECVQDMDHENMFWYRQDPGLGLRLIYFSYDVKMKEKGDIPEGYSVSREKKERFSLILESASTNQTSMYLCASSLPSDREERNTEAFFGQGTRLTVV.

V is TRBV27 and J is TRBJ1-1; possible D gene TRBD1, 5 bases. CDR1 is MNHEY, CDR2 SMNVEV, per germline (reference sequence). Trimming left V 6 bases short and J 5 bases short, with 22 bases between. CDR3 length equals 16 residues. The CDR3 loop is CASRQAGTKGGTEAFF. In DNA, the CDR3 is TGTGCCAGCAGACAGGCCGGGACTAAGGGAGGTACTGAAGCTTTCTTT.

This sequence joins TRBV19 and TRBJ1-5; D is possibly TRBD1 (6 bases). Trimming took off 6 bases at V and 5 bases at J, with 11 bases between the two ends. Germline V gene data show CDR1 as LNHDA and CDR2 as SQIVND (reference sequence). This CDR3 comprises 13 residues. CDR3 sequence reads: CASSYRVDQPQHF. In nucleotides, the CDR3 is TGTGCCAGTAGCTACAGGGTGGATCAGCCCCAGCATTTT.

Of note for this clone: Other DNA sequences from this sample encode an identical CDR3 as well. This sequence joins TRBV5-4 and TRBJ2-1; 7 bases line up with TRBD2. CDR1 SGHNT and CDR2 YYREEE come from the germline V gene (reference sequence). V shed 0 bases and J 4 bases; nucleotides not matched to a gene: 4. The CDR3 is made up of 15 amino acids. This chain's CDR3 is CASSLGGLGYNEQFF. For the CDR3, the DNA is TGTGCCAGCAGCTTGGGTGGACTAGGTTACAATGAGCAGTTCTTC.

The chain's CDR3 is CASSLYHGQGRDEQYF. CDR3 nucleotide sequence: TGTGCCAGCAGTTTATACCACGGACAGGGGAGGGACGAGCAGTACTTC. V and J are TRBV28 and TRBJ2-7; 9 nucleotides align to TRBD1. V was pared by 1 base and J by 5 bases, with 9 bases of the junction left unmatched. There are 16 residues in the CDR3. Germline V lookup: CDR1 MDHEN, CDR2 SYDVKM.

This chain connects TRBV28 to TRBJ2-2, with 13 nucleotides matching TRBD2. The CDR3 is 18 amino acids. Germline V CDR1 and CDR2: MDHEN, SYDVKM. The trim removed 5 bases at V and 4 bases at J, leaving 10 bases unmatched. The CDR3: CASSAPRLAGGATGELFF. CDR3 coding DNA: TGTGCCAGCAGTGCCCCCCGACTAGCGGGAGGCGCCACCGGGGAGCTGTTTTTT. The whole variable domain, filled in from reference TRBV28 and TRBJ2-2, reads DVKVTQSSRYLVKRTGEKVFLECVQDMDHENMFWYRQDPGLGLRLIYFSYDVKMKEKGDIPEGYSVSREKKERFSLILESASTNQTSMYLCASSAPRLAGGATGELFFGEGSRLTVL.

The V gene is TRBV6-5, the J gene TRBJ2-3; possible D gene TRBD1, 6 bases. The V end was cut by 10 bases, the J end by 2 bases, with 13 bases between. CDR3 size: 13 residues. In germline, CDR1 is MNHEY, CDR2 SVGAGI. DNA of the CDR3: TGTGCCACCCGGGACATCAACACAGATACGCAGTATTTT. This sequence encodes CATRDINTDTQYF.

The chain recombines TRBV10-3 with TRBJ1-3; D uncertain. Trimming left V 5 bases short and J 0 bases short, with 8 bases between. The CDR3 extends over 14 amino acids. Germline V gene data show CDR1 as ENHRY and CDR2 as SYGVKD. This CDR3 reads CAISPDISGNTIYF. DNA of the CDR3: TGTGCCATCAGTCCTGATATCTCTGGAAACACCATATATTTT.

CDR3 sequence reads: CASTSLPYNEQFF. The CDR3, as DNA: TGTGCCAGCACTAGTCTACCCTACAATGAGCAGTTCTTC. The chain has TRBV27 and TRBJ2-1; D not resolved. The V end was cut by 7 bases, the J end by 2 bases, with 9 bases between. Per germline, CDR1 MNHEY and CDR2 SMNVEV (reference sequence). This CDR3 is built from 13 residues.